This TCR beta chain was profiled in a study of cytomegalovirus exposure and HLA in healthy donors. Study summary: A data release that came early held approximately 92 million unique TCRs from HLA-typed donors. Study-wide results and limits: Links to common viral pathogens appeared, in a later analysis, for several of the most significant clusters.

A note on this clone: What it binds is unknown.

The CDR3 has 15 amino acids. Germline V lookup: CDR1 SGHTA, CDR2 FQGNSA. Unmatched junction bases numbered 9, after V lost 5 bases and J lost 6 bases. The PCR had 60 Vbeta and 13 Jbeta primers. Per the study methods: Later, an analysis found about 77 million unique TCR beta chains, and roughly 9.9 million of these were shared. Only in-frame clones appear in the TCRdb table, and some are missing; sequencing was by immunoSEQ multiplex PCR. V, J and clone size are those of that table, while D and trimming were read from the DNA. The table records some 150,000 clones, approximately 87% of them present only once.

Sequenced input: PBMCs. The sequence came from a man aged 35 to 55 in good health and CMV-seronegative. The chain joins TRBV7-2 to TRBJ1-3, with 8 nucleotides matching TRBD1. CDR3 sequence (DNA): TGTGCCAGCAGCCCTGTTGCGGACAGGGTAAACACCATATATTTT. This sequence encodes CASSPVADRVNTIYF.